This T cell receptor beta chain was observed in a study of T cell changes during pregnancy in multiple sclerosis (dated by TCRdb to between 2018 and 2020). With respect to the entire study: The study examined how the T cell repertoire changed over the course of pregnancy in women with multiple sclerosis.

Receptor amplification or capture employed the immunoSEQ multiplex PCR assay. The clones in this table, taken by TCRdb from immuneACCESS, are in-frame only. Not every clone is retained; where verified, under half of the shortfall comes from an unresolved V gene, and the cause of the rest is unknown. The sample table holds about 21,000 clones, of which around 93% were seen once. The ten top clones hold 0.68% of the sample. Details on this clone: What antigen it recognizes has not been identified. Base qualities are missing; no much larger clone stands one base away.

This TCR came from a female donor with multiple sclerosis, enrolled in a pregnancy study. Sequenced here: CD4+ T cells from peripheral blood mononuclear cells, sampled in the third trimester of pregnancy.

The nucleotides are TGTGCCAGCAGCGTAAACAGCGGGGAGGGAGAGACCCAGTACTTC. Its protein product is CASSVNSGEGETQYF. The V gene is TRBV9 and the J gene is TRBJ2-5; 7 middle bases align to TRBD2. Reading from cysteine to phenylalanine, the CDR3 counts 15 amino acids. Only CDR3 DNA remains: 45 bases, in frame from the first base. The germline V and J ends show losses of 1 base and 4 bases respectively, and no gene match explains 7 bases of the junction. The germline V gene yields SGDLS for CDR1 and YYNGEE for CDR2.